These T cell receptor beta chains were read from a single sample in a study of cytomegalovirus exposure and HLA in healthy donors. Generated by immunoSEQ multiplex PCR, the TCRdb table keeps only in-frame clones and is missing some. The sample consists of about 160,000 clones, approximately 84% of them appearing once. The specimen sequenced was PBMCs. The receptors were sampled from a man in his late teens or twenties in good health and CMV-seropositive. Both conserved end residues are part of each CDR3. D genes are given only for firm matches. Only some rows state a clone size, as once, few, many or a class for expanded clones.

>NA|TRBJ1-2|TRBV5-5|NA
TGTGCCAGCAGCCGGGACATATTTAACTATGGCTACACCTTC
CASSRDIFNYGYTF
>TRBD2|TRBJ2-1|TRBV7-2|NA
TGTGCCAGCAGCTTAATAGCGGGGGCGGAGCAGTTCTTC
CASSLIAGAEQFF
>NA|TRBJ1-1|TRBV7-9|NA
TGTGCCAGCAGTAATCTCCCAGGGCGCGCGAAGGACACTGAAGCTTTCTTT
CASSNLPGRAKDTEAFF
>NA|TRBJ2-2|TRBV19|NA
TGTGCCAGTAGTCCGACGACAGGTTGGGGAACACCCGGGGAGCTGTTTTTT
CASSPTTGWGTPGELFF
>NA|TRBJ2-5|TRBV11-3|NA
TGTGCCAGCAGCCCTAGGGGGGGCCGGGGCCAAGAGACCCAGTACTTC
CASSPRGGRGQETQYF
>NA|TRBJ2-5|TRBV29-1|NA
TGCAGCGTTGCCCCAGGGCCCCTCCAAGAGACCCAGTACTTC
CSVAPGPLQETQYF
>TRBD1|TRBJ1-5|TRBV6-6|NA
TGTGCCAGCAGTTACGCAGGGGGCGATCAGCCCCAGCATTTT
CASSYAGGDQPQHF
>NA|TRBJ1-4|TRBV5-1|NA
TGCGCCAGCAGCCCTGGACATGCTGCAACTAATGAAAAACTGTTTTTT
CASSPGHAATNEKLFF
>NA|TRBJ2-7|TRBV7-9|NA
TGTGCCAGCAGCTTAAGGGGAGGCGAGCAGTACTTC
CASSLRGGEQYF
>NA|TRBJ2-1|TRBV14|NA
TGTGCCAGCAGCCCGCTGGGGGGGCGGGGAGACGTAGATGAGCAGTTCTTC
CASSPLGGRGDVDEQFF
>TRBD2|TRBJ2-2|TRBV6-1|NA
TGTGCCAGCGCGGGGGGCCCTACGAACACCGGGGAGCTGTTTTTT
CASAGGPTNTGELFF
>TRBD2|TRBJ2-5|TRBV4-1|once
TGCGCCAGCAGCCATGACGCTAGCGGGGGGCCCCAAGAGACCCAGTACTTC
CASSHDASGGPQETQYF
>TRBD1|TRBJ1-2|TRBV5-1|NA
TGCGCCAGCAGTTTTACAGGGGGCGCCTCGAACTATGGCTACACCTTC
CASSFTGGASNYGYTF
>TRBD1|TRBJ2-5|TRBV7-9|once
TGTGCCAGCAGCTTAGCGCGGACAGGGCCCCTACTTCAAGAGACCCAGTACTTC
CASSLARTGPLLQETQYF